The 24 T cell receptor beta chains below were found in one sample sequenced in a study of cytomegalovirus exposure and HLA in healthy donors. The PCR employed 60 Vbeta primers together with 13 Jbeta primers. Measured with immunoSEQ multiplex PCR; TCRdb has only the in-frame clones, and not every one. The listing records around 31,000 clones. The sequenced sample was PBMCs. These receptor sequences come from a female donor in good health and CMV-seronegative.

J is TRBJ1-2 and V is TRBV7-3; D is perhaps TRBD1 (6 bases). V lost 4 bases, J lost 4 bases, and 10 bases lay in between. The CDR3 is made up of 13 amino acids. Germline loops: CDR1 SGHTA, CDR2 FQGTGA. This chain's CDR3 is CASSSQQGYGYTF. The CDR3 coding sequence is TGTGCCAGCAGCTCCCAACAGGGCTATGGCTACACCTTC.

V and J are TRBV6-5 and TRBJ1-4; 8 bases map to TRBD1. Losses at the gene ends were 5 bases for V and 4 bases for J; bases not matched to a gene: 6. The CDR3 runs 15 residues. Germline CDR1 reads MNHEY; CDR2 reads SVGAGI. CDR3 in amino acids: CASSTLRGLNEKLFF. The CDR3, as DNA: TGTGCCAGCAGTACCCTCAGGGGGCTTAATGAAAAACTGTTTTTT.

The V gene is TRBV6-1, the J gene TRBJ2-3; TRBD2 might be the D (6 bases). Between the trimmed V and J ends, which lost 7 bases and 6 bases, there was a span of 17 bases. Germline values: CDR1 MNHNS, CDR2 SASEGT. This CDR3 has 14 amino acids. The CDR3 DNA reads as TGTGCCAGCACCCCGGGGGTGACGGGGGATACGCAGTATTTT. This translates into CASTPGVTGDTQYF.

The genes are TRBV7-9 and TRBJ1-5; D might be TRBD1 (5 bases). CDR1 and CDR2 (germline): SEHNR, FQNEAQ (reference sequence). There are 14 residues in the CDR3. V was shortened by 5 bases and J by 6 bases, with 14 bases between the two germline ends. The CDR3 coding sequence is TGTGCCAGCAGCGCCGGGGGTTTTGGTCAGCCCCAGCATTTT. This translates into CASSAGGFGQPQHF.

The chain carries TRBV29-1 and TRBJ1-1, with a possible D match to TRBD1 (6 bases). This CDR3 is 13 amino acids long. The V and J ends lost 6 bases and 1 base respectively, with 12 bases between them. Germline V gives CDR1 SQVTM, CDR2 ANQGSEA. CDR3: CSVLDRSNTEAFF. The CDR3 DNA follows: TGCAGCGTCCTGGACAGATCGAACACTGAAGCTTTCTTT. The full variable domain, completed using reference TRBV29-1 and TRBJ1-1, is SAVISQKPSRDICQRGTSLTIQCQVDSQVTMMFWYRQQPGQSLTLIATANQGSEATYESGFVIDKFPISRPNLTFSTLTVSNMSPEDSSIYLCSVLDRSNTEAFFGQGTRLTVV.

As to this clone: Different DNA sequences within this sample yield the same CDR3. The V call is TRBV4-1, the J call TRBJ1-2; TRBD1 might be the D (6 bases). The germline V gene has CDR1 MGHRA and CDR2 YSYEKL. The CDR3 contains 15 residues. Trimming took 1 base from V and 5 from J, leaving 14 bases between them. The CDR3 loop reads CASSQGPGGVYGYTF. The CDR3 DNA follows: TGCGCCAGCAGCCAAGGACCGGGGGGCGTTTATGGCTACACCTTC.

With regard to this clone: At the DNA level, this CDR3 is encoded by other sequences in the same sample as well. The J gene is TRBJ2-7, the V gene TRBV4-1, with a tentative D call TRBD1 (6 bases). V lost 2 bases, J lost 3 bases, and 14 bases lay in between. The CDR3 covers 15 residues. Germline CDR1 is MGHRA and CDR2 is YSYEKL. The CDR3 here is CASSQTGTPDYEQYF. CDR3 DNA: TGCGCCAGCAGCCAAACCGGGACACCCGACTACGAGCAGTACTTC.

This sequence joins TRBV7-2 and TRBJ2-2; perhaps TRBD1 as D (6 bases). The CDR3 contains 15 residues. Germline V CDR1 and CDR2: SGHTA, FQGNSA. Trimming pared 5 bases from V and 11 bases from J, leaving 21 bases between. CDR3 sequence: CASSHPGRTVGELFF. The CDR3 DNA reads as TGTGCCAGCAGCCACCCGGGACGGACAGTCGGCGAGCTGTTTTTT.

The chain carries TRBV19 and TRBJ1-5, with TRBD1 as a possible D gene (6 bases). This CDR3 is built from 13 residues. CDR1 is LNHDA and CDR2 is SQIVND in the germline V gene (reference sequence). Between the trimmed V and J ends, which lost 5 bases and 6 bases, there was a span of 11 bases. CDR3 sequence reads: CASSQGKGQPQHF. CDR3 DNA: TGTGCCAGTAGTCAGGGGAAGGGTCAGCCCCAGCATTTT. Using reference TRBV19 and TRBJ1-5 for the parts outside the CDR3, the full variable domain is DGGITQSPKYLFRKEGQNVTLSCEQNLNHDAMYWYRQDPGQGLRLIYYSQIVNDFQKGDIAEGYSVSREKKESFPLTVTSAQKNPTAFYLCASSQGKGQPQHFGDGTRLSIL.

CDR3 residues: CAGGTAGGGSGYTF. CDR3 in DNA: TGTGCTGGAGGGACCGCGGGAGGGGGCAGTGGCTACACCTTC. V gene TRBV28 combines with J gene TRBJ1-2; 7 bases line up with TRBD1. The CDR3 sequence is 14 residues long. Germline CDR1 and CDR2: MDHEN and SYDVKM.

The rearrangement uses TRBV6-7 and TRBJ2-7; D is possibly TRBD2 (6 bases). TRBV6-7 carries the ORF label, with uncertain function. Deletions cut 9 bases from V and 2 bases from J, with 20 bases between. This CDR3 spans 15 amino acids. The chain's CDR3 is CARHHIIGRPYEQYF. For the CDR3, the DNA is TGTGCCAGACACCACATCATAGGGAGGCCCTACGAGCAGTACTTC.

The V gene is TRBV4-1, the J gene TRBJ1-3; tentatively, D is TRBD1 (5 bases). Germline V gene sequence: CDR1 MGHRA, CDR2 YSYEKL. The CDR3 length is 16 residues. V was trimmed by 0 bases and J by 3 bases, leaving 12 bases between them. The CDR3 DNA reads TGCGCCAGCAGCCAAGATCAGGGCGCGAGTGGAAACACCATATATTTT. Amino acids: CASSQDQGASGNTIYF.

The genes are TRBV10-3 and TRBJ2-7; 9 bases align to TRBD1. Per germline, CDR1 ENHRY and CDR2 SYGVKD. This CDR3 has 15 amino acids. V dropped 2 bases and J dropped 6; count of bases not matched to a gene: 8. The CDR3: CAISERTGAVGEQYF. The CDR3 coding sequence is TGTGCCATCAGTGAGAGGACAGGGGCGGTCGGCGAGCAGTACTTC.

This sequence joins TRBV27 and TRBJ2-1, with 9 positions matching TRBD2. The V segment lost 5 bases and the J segment 2 bases; nucleotides outside the gene matches: 10. Germline values: CDR1 MNHEY, CDR2 SMNVEV (reference sequence). This CDR3 region has 17 residues. CDR3: CASSVGAGLATYNEQFF. In DNA form, the CDR3 reads TGTGCCAGCAGTGTGGGGGCGGGACTAGCCACCTACAATGAGCAGTTCTTC.

The chain joins TRBV6-5 to TRBJ1-1; D perhaps matches TRBD1 (5 bases). Germline V lookup: CDR1 MNHEY, CDR2 SVGAGI. Trimming pared 0 bases from V and 5 bases from J, leaving 10 bases between. There are 14 residues in the CDR3. The CDR3 DNA is TGTGCCAGCAGTTACTCAACAGGTGGAACTGAAGCTTTCTTT. It encodes CASSYSTGGTEAFF.

The chain uses TRBV5-6 and TRBJ1-1; TRBD1 might be the D (5 bases). The CDR3 runs 17 residues. V was cut by 4 bases and J by 5 bases, with 24 bases left in between. Germline V gives CDR1 SGHDT, CDR2 YYEEEE. In nucleotides, the CDR3 is TGTGCCAGCAGCCTTTGGTCGTCGGGAGAGGGACGTACTGAAGCTTTCTTT. Residues: CASSLWSSGEGRTEAFF.

The V and J genes are TRBV5-6 and TRBJ1-1; D is perhaps TRBD1 (5 bases). The CDR3 totals 15 residues. Germline CDR1 SGHDT, CDR2 YYEEEE. Trimming stripped 0 bases from V and 4 bases from J, with 13 bases between. The CDR3 region has the DNA TGTGCCAGCAGCTTGGGCAGGGCGGTGGGCACTGAAGCTTTCTTT. Translation: CASSLGRAVGTEAFF.

The chain combines TRBV29-1 with TRBJ2-3, with a weak D call TRBD2 (6 bases). Per germline, CDR1 SQVTM and CDR2 ANQGSEA. V lost 3 bases, J lost 4 bases, and 14 bases lay in between. The CDR3 runs to 14 residues. The CDR3 reads CSVDRGSYADTQYF. Here the CDR3 DNA reads TGCAGCGTTGATCGGGGGTCCTATGCAGATACGCAGTATTTT.

The chain recombines TRBV4-1 with TRBJ2-7; a possible D gene is TRBD1 (6 bases). Trimming removed 0 bases from V and 12 bases from J, with 9 bases in between. This CDR3 contains 11 residues. CDR1 is MGHRA and CDR2 is YSYEKL in the germline V gene. CDR3 nucleotide sequence: TGCGCCAGCAGCCAAGACGGGACATTGTACTTC. Translated, it gives CASSQDGTLYF.

The rearrangement uses TRBV12-5 and TRBJ1-3; D ambiguous. Germline assignment: CDR1 LGHNT and CDR2 FRNRAP. Trimming took off 6 bases at V and 0 bases at J, with 9 bases between the two ends. The CDR3 extends over 14 amino acids. CDR3 sequence (DNA): TGTGCTAGTGGCACCGCGGTCTCTGGAAACACCATATATTTT. This gives the protein CASGTAVSGNTIYF.

The rearrangement links TRBV6-1 to TRBJ2-7, with 8 bases aligning to TRBD1. The V and J ends lost 6 bases and 2 bases, in that order; junction bases with no gene match: 6. Germline V gives CDR1 MNHNS, CDR2 SASEGT. CDR3 length: 14 residues. As DNA, the CDR3 is TGTGCCAGCAGGCTGACAGGGGCCGCCTACGAGCAGTACTTC. Protein product: CASRLTGAAYEQYF.

This rearrangement joins TRBV30 to TRBJ2-2; TRBD2 is a possible D gene (5 bases). The CDR3 is 14 residues long. Germline CDR1 GTSNPN, CDR2 SVGIG (reference sequence). Trimming removed 2 bases at V and 0 bases at J, with 7 bases between. CDR3 sequence: CAWSLGANTGELFF. The CDR3 coding sequence is TGTGCCTGGAGTTTGGGAGCGAACACCGGGGAGCTGTTTTTT.

The V call is TRBV4-3, the J call TRBJ2-7; D gene ambiguous. Trimming left V 1 base short and J 3 bases short, with 10 bases between. Germline V gene data show CDR1 as LGHNA and CDR2 as YSLEER. This CDR3 comprises 14 residues. The CDR3 here is CASSQVAGFYEQYF. DNA of the CDR3: TGCGCCAGCAGCCAAGTTGCCGGTTTCTACGAGCAGTACTTC.

The rearrangement joins TRBV11-3 to TRBJ1-2; 8 bases fit TRBD1. The germline V gene has CDR1 SGHNT and CDR2 YENEEA. V lost 1 base and J lost 7; bases outside the gene matches: 8. The CDR3 runs to 15 residues. CDR3: CASSLGQGIARGYTF. In DNA, the CDR3 is TGTGCCAGCAGCTTAGGACAGGGGATTGCGCGTGGCTACACCTTC.